This T cell receptor (beta chain) was captured in a study of T cell responses to AZD1222 COVID-19 vaccine. Germline V CDR1 and CDR2: ENHRY, SYGVKD. The CDR3 covers 14 residues. Trimming took 5 bases from V and 8 from J; bases not matched to a gene: 7. Some clones are missing from TCRdb's copy, which holds only in-frame ones; the method was immunoSEQ multiplex PCR. The sample has roughly 51,000 clones, 80% to 90% seen once. This sequence originates from an adult who received the AZD1222 COVID-19 vaccine. The gene calls are TRBV10-3 and TRBJ1-4, with 8 bases that match TRBD1. The specimen was peripheral blood, collected 28 days after the second AZD1222 dose. In DNA form, the CDR3 reads TGTGCCATCAGTACAGGGGGACATGAGGAAAAACTGTTTTTT. This encodes CAISTGGHEEKLFF.